Below, one TCR beta chain is given with its context. The data belong to a study of blood T cell repertoires in COVID-19. Study information: Samples of COVID-19 (acute and convalescent) were obtained from the United States, Italy and Spain. The analysed material was cDNA or gDNA that came from T cells, B-cell-depleted T cells, or PBMCs.

In the original processing: Amplification of reference gene primers provided the estimated nucleated cell counts. Libraries were prepared by immunoSEQ multiplex PCR; TCRdb keeps only in-frame clonotypes and omits some of them. Clone size and the V and J calls come from that table; the DNA yielded D and trimming. Among about 200,000 clones listed, about 84% were seen once. Germline CDR1 reads LGHDT; CDR2 reads YNNKEL (reference sequence). Trimming removed 7 bases at V and 7 bases at J, with 11 bases between. The CDR3 is 12 amino acids. The receptor comes from an elderly woman with acute or convalescent COVID-19. Specimen: peripheral blood. The chain is built from TRBV3-1 (or the pseudogene TRBV3-2) and TRBJ1-3, with no clear D. CDR3 protein: CASKSTANTIYF. The CDR3 bases are TGTGCCAGCAAATCCACAGCCAACACCATATATTTT.